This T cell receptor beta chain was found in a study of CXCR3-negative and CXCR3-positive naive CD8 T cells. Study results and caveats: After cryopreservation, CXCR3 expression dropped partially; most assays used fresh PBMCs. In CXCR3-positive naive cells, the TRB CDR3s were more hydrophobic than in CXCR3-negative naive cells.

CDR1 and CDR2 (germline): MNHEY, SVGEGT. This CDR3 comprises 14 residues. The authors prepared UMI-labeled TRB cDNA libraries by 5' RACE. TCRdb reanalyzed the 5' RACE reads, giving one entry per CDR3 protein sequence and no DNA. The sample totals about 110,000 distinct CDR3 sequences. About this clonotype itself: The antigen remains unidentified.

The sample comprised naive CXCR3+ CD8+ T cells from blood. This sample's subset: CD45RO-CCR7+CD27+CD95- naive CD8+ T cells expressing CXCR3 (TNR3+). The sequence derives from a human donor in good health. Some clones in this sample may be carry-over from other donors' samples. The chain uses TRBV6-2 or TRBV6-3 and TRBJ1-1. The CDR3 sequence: CASRTDLGPTEAFF.